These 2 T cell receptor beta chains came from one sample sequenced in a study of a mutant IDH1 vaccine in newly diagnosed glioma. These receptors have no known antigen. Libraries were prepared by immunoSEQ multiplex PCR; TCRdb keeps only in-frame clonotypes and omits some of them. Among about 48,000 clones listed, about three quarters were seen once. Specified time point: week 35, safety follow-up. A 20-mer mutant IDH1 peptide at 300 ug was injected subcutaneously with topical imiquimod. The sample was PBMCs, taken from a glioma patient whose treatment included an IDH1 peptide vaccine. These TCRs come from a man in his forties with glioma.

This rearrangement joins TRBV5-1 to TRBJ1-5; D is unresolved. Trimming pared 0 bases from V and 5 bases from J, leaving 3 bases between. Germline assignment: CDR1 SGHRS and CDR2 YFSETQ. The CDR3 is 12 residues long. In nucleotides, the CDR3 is TGCGCCAGCAGCTTGGAAGATCAGCCCCAGCATTTT. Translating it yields CASSLEDQPQHF.

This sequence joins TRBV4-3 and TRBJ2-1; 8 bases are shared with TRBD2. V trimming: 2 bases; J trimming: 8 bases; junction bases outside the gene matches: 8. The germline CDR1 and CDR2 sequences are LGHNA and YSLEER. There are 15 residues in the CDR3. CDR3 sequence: CASSQLAGARHEQFF. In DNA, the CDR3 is TGCGCCAGCAGCCAACTAGCGGGTGCTCGCCATGAGCAGTTCTTC.